One and the same sample provided the 30 T cell receptor beta chains below, sequenced in a study of response to subunit inactivated influenza vaccine. TCRdb called the RT-PCR reads again in MiXCR, with one record for every CDR3 protein. The sample consists of roughly 170,000 distinct CDR3 sequences, around a tenth of them appearing once. Specimen: non-naive T cells sorted from PBMCs, collected on the day of vaccination. The receptors were gathered from a man aged 45-60 years who received an inactivated influenza vaccine.

This clonotype was seen only a few times. V is TRBV4-3 and J is TRBJ2-1; 8 bases map to TRBD2. Germline V CDR1 and CDR2: LGHNA, YSLEER. V was clipped by 0 bases and J by 2 bases; unmatched bases: 12. The CDR3 has 19 amino acids. CDR3 loop: CASSQDWDSGALTYNEQFF. The CDR3 coding sequence is TGCGCCAGCAGCCAAGATTGGGATAGCGGGGCCCTAACCTACAATGAGCAGTTCTTC.

The table lists this clonotype with many counts. The chain recombines TRBV29-1 with TRBJ2-1; TRBD2 matches at 7 bases. The length of the CDR3 is 12 residues. Losses at the gene ends were 4 bases for V and 14 bases for J; bases not matched to a gene: 11. CDR1 SQVTM and CDR2 ANQGSEA come from the germline V gene. The CDR3 DNA is TGCAGCGTTGGGGAGGGGAGACCGGTTAAGTTCTTC. This codes for CSVGEGRPVKFF.

This clonotype was seen ten or more times. The chain is built from TRBV7-2 and TRBJ2-7; TRBD2 matches 9 bases. Germline V gene lookup returns CDR1 SGHTA and CDR2 FQGNSA. V trimming: 1 base; J trimming: 3 bases; junction bases outside the gene matches: 4. This CDR3 has 15 amino acids. The CDR3 here is CASSLGRGGIYEQYF. The CDR3, as DNA: TGTGCCAGCAGCTTAGGGCGGGGGGGGATCTACGAGCAGTACTTC. The full variable domain, rest sourced from reference TRBV7-2 and TRBJ2-7, is GAGVSQSPSNKVTEKGKDVELRCDPISGHTALYWYRQSLGQGLEFLIYFQGNSAPDKSGLPSDRFSAERTGGSVSTLTIQRTQQEDSAVYLCASSLGRGGIYEQYFGPGTRLTVT.

V and J are TRBV3-1 and TRBJ1-5; possible D gene TRBD1, 5 bases. V shed 4 bases and J shed 3 bases, with 13 bases lying between them. This CDR3 region has 15 residues. The germline CDR1 and CDR2 sequences are LGHDT and YNNKEL (reference sequence). CDR3 nucleotides: TGTGCCAGCAGCCCTTCAGGGCTCCCCAATCAGCCCCAGCATTTT. Its protein product is CASSPSGLPNQPQHF.

The V gene is TRBV24-1, the J gene TRBJ2-5; TRBD1 aligns across 7 bases. The V gene end was trimmed by 10 bases and the J gene end by 5 bases; junction bases not matched to a gene: 9. From germline, CDR1 is KGHDR and CDR2 SFDVKD. This CDR3 is built from 13 residues. The CDR3: CATGPQGLETQYF. The CDR3, as DNA: TGTGCCACGGGACCACAGGGGCTGGAGACCCAGTACTTC.

The genes are TRBV28 and TRBJ1-6, with a tentative D call TRBD1 (5 bases). The CDR3 runs to 15 residues. V was cut by 5 bases and J by 8 bases, with 16 bases left in between. Germline lookup yields CDR1 MDHEN and CDR2 SYDVKM. The CDR3 is CASSRTVTADSPLHF. In DNA, the CDR3 is TGTGCCAGCAGTCGTACTGTGACAGCCGATTCACCCCTCCACTTT.

This clonotype was seen a few times. The DNA of the CDR3 is TGCGCCAGCAGCCTGCTGGGGGCTTACGAGCAGTACTTC. Translation: CASSLLGAYEQYF. The chain couples TRBV5-1 to TRBJ2-7, with D possibly matching TRBD1 (6 bases). Trimming stripped 4 bases from V and 4 bases from J, with 12 bases between. Germline CDR1 and CDR2: SGHRS and YFSETQ. The CDR3 contains 13 residues.

This clonotype was recorded many times. The chain recombines TRBV5-1 with TRBJ2-1; D not certain. Germline CDR1 is SGHRS and CDR2 is YFSETQ. The CDR3 extends over 15 amino acids. V lost 5 bases and J 0 bases, leaving 12 bases between the germline ends. In nucleotides, the CDR3 is TGCGCCAGCAGGATGACTGGTAGCTCCTACAATGAGCAGTTCTTC. Translating it yields CASRMTGSSYNEQFF.

This clonotype was observed many times. V gene TRBV28 combines with J gene TRBJ2-7; tentatively, D is TRBD1 (5 bases). V was cut by 3 bases and J by 2 bases, with 14 bases left in between. The CDR3 is made up of 15 amino acids. Germline V gene data show CDR1 as MDHEN and CDR2 as SYDVKM. CDR3 DNA: TGTGCCAGCAGTTTCCCCGGGCAGGGCACCTACGAGCAGTACTTC. The encoded protein is CASSFPGQGTYEQYF.

In this sample, this clonotype turned up many times. This rearrangement joins TRBV20-1 to TRBJ2-2; D unresolved. CDR1 and CDR2 from the germline V gene are DFQATT and SNEGSKA (reference sequence). The CDR3 contains 11 residues. V dropped 2 bases and J dropped 7 bases, with 5 bases sitting between them. In DNA form, the CDR3 reads TGCAGTGCTAGAATGGGCGGGGAGCTGTTTTTT. Its translation is CSARMGGELFF.

In its sample, this clonotype was seen a few times. The chain links TRBV30 to TRBJ2-5; D not certain. Germline V CDR1 and CDR2: GTSNPN, SVGIG (reference sequence). The CDR3 covers 12 residues. Trimming took off 1 base at V and 4 bases at J, with 7 bases between the two ends. The CDR3 region has the DNA TGTGCCTGGAGTGGACGGAGAGAGACCCAGTACTTC. Encoded protein: CAWSGRRETQYF.

This clonotype was detected many times. The rearrangement links TRBV7-2 to TRBJ1-1, with D unresolved. V lost 4 bases and J lost 5, with 14 bases in between. Germline V gene data show CDR1 as SGHTA and CDR2 as FQGNSA. The CDR3 totals 14 residues. The CDR3 DNA follows: TGTGCCAGCAGCTCCCAAGGCGTAAGGACTGAAGCTTTCTTT. This codes for CASSSQGVRTEAFF.

There are many counts of this clonotype. The rearrangement links TRBV6-1 to TRBJ2-6, with D possibly being TRBD1 or TRBD2 (5 bases each). This CDR3 comprises 17 residues. Germline V lookup: CDR1 MNHNS, CDR2 SASEGT. V was shortened by 7 bases and J by 3 bases, with 19 bases between the two germline ends. The DNA for the CDR3 is TGTGCCAGCAAACGGGGCGGAGTCCGGGTTGGGGCCAACGTCCTGACTTTC. This sequence encodes CASKRGGVRVGANVLTF.

This clonotype was seen ten or more times. This chain joins TRBV12-3 or TRBV12-4 and TRBJ1-5; no clear D gene. Trimming stripped 6 bases from V and 2 bases from J, with 11 bases between. The CDR3 loop spans 14 amino acids. This chain's CDR3 is CASSPAGGNQPQHF. CDR3 nucleotides: TGTGCCAGCAGCCCCGCCGGGGGCAATCAGCCCCAGCATTTT.

This clonotype was detected only a few times. The chain is built from TRBV12-3 or TRBV12-4 and TRBJ2-1, with 8 bases identical to TRBD1. This CDR3 is 14 amino acids long. J was trimmed by 3 bases and V by 5 bases; bases with no gene match: 3. The CDR3 sequence: CASSLGTGYNEQFF. The CDR3 DNA follows: TGTGCCAGCAGTCTCGGGACAGGCTACAATGAGCAGTTCTTC.

The CDR3 here is CASSERDSPLHF. CDR3 in DNA: TGTGCCAGCAGTGAAAGGGATTCACCCCTCCACTTT. The V call is TRBV6-1, the J call TRBJ1-6; D is ambiguous. With 2 bases removed from V and 8 bases from J, the gap between germline ends came to 4 bases. The CDR3 is 12 residues long. CDR1 and CDR2 from the germline V gene are MNHNS and SASEGT.

Ten or more counts support this clonotype. The chain uses TRBV28 and TRBJ2-1; D perhaps matches TRBD2 (6 bases). The CDR3 consists of 17 residues. Trimming cost V 1 base and J 7 bases, with 20 bases left between them. Germline loops: CDR1 MDHEN, CDR2 SYDVKM. The CDR3 here is CASSLFGRGLVRNEQFF. DNA of the CDR3: TGTGCCAGCAGTTTATTCGGCCGGGGACTCGTCAGAAATGAGCAGTTCTTC. The complete variable domain, with remaining parts taken from reference TRBV28 and TRBJ2-1, reads DVKVTQSSRYLVKRTGEKVFLECVQDMDHENMFWYRQDPGLGLRLIYFSYDVKMKEKGDIPEGYSVSREKKERFSLILESASTNQTSMYLCASSLFGRGLVRNEQFFGPGTRLTVL.

This clonotype was picked up a small number of times. The CDR3 DNA reads TGTGCCAGCAGCTTAGTCGCAGCCGCCTCCTACGAGCAGTACTTC. Its translation is CASSLVAAASYEQYF. V is TRBV7-2 and J is TRBJ2-7; D gene uncertain. This CDR3 is 15 amino acids long. V was shortened by 1 base and J by 0 bases, with 10 bases between the two germline ends. Germline V gene sequence: CDR1 SGHTA, CDR2 FQGNSA.

The genes are TRBV28 and TRBJ2-5; D is perhaps TRBD1 (6 bases). The CDR3 covers 15 residues. Germline V CDR1 and CDR2: MDHEN, SYDVKM. V gave up 2 bases and J gave up 1 base, with 11 bases separating them. The CDR3 DNA reads TGTGCCAGCAGTTTACCTGAGGACAGCCAAGAGACCCAGTACTTC. Its protein product is CASSLPEDSQETQYF.

This clonotype has a handful of counts. V gene TRBV7-9 combines with J gene TRBJ2-3, with TRBD2 identical over 10 bases. Germline-derived CDR1 and CDR2 are SEHNR and FQNEAQ (reference sequence). The CDR3 spans 16 residues. Trimming cost V 1 base and J 2 bases; bases outside gene matches: 3. The CDR3 nucleotides read TGTGCCAGCAGCTTAGAGGGACTAGCGCTCACAGATACGCAGTATTTT. This encodes CASSLEGLALTDTQYF. Combining the CDR3 with reference TRBV7-9 and TRBJ2-3 gives the whole variable domain DTGVSQNPRHKITKRGQNVTFRCDPISEHNRLYWYRQTLGQGPEFLTYFQNEAQLEKSRLLSDRFSAERPKGSFSTLEIQRTEQGDSAMYLCASSLEGLALTDTQYFGPGTRLTVL.

This clonotype was seen many times. The V and J genes are TRBV6-2 or TRBV6-3 and TRBJ1-5; a possible D gene is TRBD1 (5 bases). V was clipped by 8 bases and J by 6 bases, with 20 bases between them. The CDR3 covers 15 residues. CDR1 MNHEY and CDR2 SVGEGT come from the germline V gene. CDR3 in amino acids: CASAPSGRWGQPQHF. CDR3 DNA sequence: TGTGCCAGCGCCCCCTCGGGGCGCTGGGGTCAGCCCCAGCATTTT.

This chain joins TRBV7-8 and TRBJ2-5, with 8 bases matching TRBD1. Germline loops: CDR1 SGHVS, CDR2 FQNEAQ. This CDR3 region has 14 residues. Unmatched junction bases numbered 5, after V lost 6 bases and J lost 2 bases. CDR3 sequence (DNA): TGTGCCAGCAGGAGACAGGGGATACAAGAGACCCAGTACTTC. Residues: CASRRQGIQETQYF. The full variable domain, with the rest looked up from reference TRBV7-8 and TRBJ2-5, is GAGVSQSPRYKVAKRGQDVALRCDPISGHVSLFWYQQALGQGPEFLTYFQNEAQLDKSGLPSDRFFAERPEGSVSTLKIQRTQQEDSAVYLCASRRQGIQETQYFGPGTRLLVL.

V gene TRBV10-3 combines with J gene TRBJ1-1, with D possibly matching TRBD1 (5 bases). This CDR3 is 13 amino acids long. V gave up 6 bases and J gave up 0 bases, with 8 bases separating them. Germline V gene data show CDR1 as ENHRY and CDR2 as SYGVKD. The CDR3 sequence is CAISRELNTEAFF. The DNA for the CDR3 is TGTGCCATCAGCAGGGAATTGAACACTGAAGCTTTCTTT.

This clonotype occurred a few times. This sequence joins TRBV21-1 and TRBJ1-2; the DNA was not compared with TRBD1, the D call given in the table. TRBV21-1 is an annotated pseudogene. CDR3 size: 15 residues. This chain's CDR3 is CASSIRPRDSYGYTF. CDR3 nucleotide sequence: TGTGCCAGCAGCATTCGACCCCGGGACAGCTATGGCTACACCTTC.

This clonotype has only a few counts. The V call is TRBV6-5, the J call TRBJ2-7; D remains unclear. V was shortened by 0 bases and J by 0 bases, with 9 bases between the two germline ends. The germline gives CDR1 MNHEY, CDR2 SVGAGI. The CDR3 sequence is 15 residues long. CDR3 nucleotide sequence: TGTGCCAGCAGTTACTCGTACGGGTTCTCCTACGAGCAGTACTTC. Translated, it gives CASSYSYGFSYEQYF.

This clonotype was seen a handful of times. DNA for the CDR3: TGTGCCAGCAGTTACGTCCAGGGGGATAGCACAGATACGCAGTATTTT. Encoded protein: CASSYVQGDSTDTQYF. The gene calls are TRBV6-2 or TRBV6-3 and TRBJ2-3, with TRBD1 matching 7 bases. The germline CDR1 and CDR2 sequences are MNHEY and SVGEGT. There are 16 residues in the CDR3. Trimming took 2 bases from V and 0 from J; bases not matched to a gene: 5.

The rearrangement links TRBV12-3 or TRBV12-4 to TRBJ2-5; TRBD2 is a possible D gene (6 bases). The CDR3 consists of 15 residues. V dropped 3 bases and J dropped 2 bases, with 13 bases sitting between them. The DNA for the CDR3 is TGTGCCAGCAGTTTTAGCGGAGATACACAAGAGACCCAGTACTTC. It translates to CASSFSGDTQETQYF.

This clonotype was observed a handful of times. J is TRBJ1-1 and V is TRBV18; D gene unclear. V was clipped by 2 bases and J by 2 bases, with 6 bases between them. The CDR3 is 13 residues long. CDR1 is KGHSH, CDR2 LQKENI, per germline. CDR3 in amino acids: CASSPWGNTEAFF. The CDR3 region has the DNA TGTGCCAGCTCACCATGGGGTAACACTGAAGCTTTCTTT.

This clonotype has at least ten counts. CDR3 sequence: CSVTWGGSYNEQFF. CDR3 sequence (DNA): TGCAGCGTGACTTGGGGAGGCTCCTACAATGAGCAGTTCTTC. This chain joins TRBV29-1 and TRBJ2-1; a possible D gene is TRBD2 (6 bases). Trimming shortened V by 6 bases and J by 0 bases, and 12 bases separated the two germline ends. This CDR3 contains 14 residues. Looked up from germline, CDR1 is SQVTM and CDR2 is ANQGSEA.

This clonotype was counted only a few times. The CDR3 DNA follows: TGTGCCAGCCGCCCGGGGATACGGGAAAAACTGTTTTTT. It translates to CASRPGIREKLFF. J is TRBJ1-4 and V is TRBV6-2 or TRBV6-3; D call uncertain. This CDR3 contains 13 residues. From germline, CDR1 is MNHEY and CDR2 SVGEGT. The ends were cut back, 8 bases at V and 8 bases at J, with 15 bases in the middle.